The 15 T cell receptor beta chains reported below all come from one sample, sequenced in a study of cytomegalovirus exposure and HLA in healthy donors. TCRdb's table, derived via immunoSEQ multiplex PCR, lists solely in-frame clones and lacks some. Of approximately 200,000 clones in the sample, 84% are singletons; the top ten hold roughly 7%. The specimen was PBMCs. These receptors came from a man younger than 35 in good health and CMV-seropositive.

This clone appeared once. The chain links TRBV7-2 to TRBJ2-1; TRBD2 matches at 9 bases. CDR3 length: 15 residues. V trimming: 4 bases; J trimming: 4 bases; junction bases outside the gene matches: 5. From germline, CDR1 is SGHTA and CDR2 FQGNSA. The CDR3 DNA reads TGTGCCAGCAGCTCTAGCGGGATTCGGTACAATGAGCAGTTCTTC. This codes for CASSSSGIRYNEQFF. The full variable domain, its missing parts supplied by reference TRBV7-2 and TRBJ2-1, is GAGVSQSPSNKVTEKGKDVELRCDPISGHTALYWYRQSLGQGLEFLIYFQGNSAPDKSGLPSDRFSAERTGGSVSTLTIQRTQQEDSAVYLCASSSSGIRYNEQFFGPGTRLTVL.

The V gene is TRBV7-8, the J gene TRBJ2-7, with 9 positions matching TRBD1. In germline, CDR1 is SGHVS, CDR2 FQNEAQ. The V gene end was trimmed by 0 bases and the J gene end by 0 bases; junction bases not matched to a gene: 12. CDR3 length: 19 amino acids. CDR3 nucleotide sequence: TGTGCCAGCAGCTTAGCCGTAGGGAACAGGGGGCATTTCTCCTACGAGCAGTACTTC. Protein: CASSLAVGNRGHFSYEQYF.

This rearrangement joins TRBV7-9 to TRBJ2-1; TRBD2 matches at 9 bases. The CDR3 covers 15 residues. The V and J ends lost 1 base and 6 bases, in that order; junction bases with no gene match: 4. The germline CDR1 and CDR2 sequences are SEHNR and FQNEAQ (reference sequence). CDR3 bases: TGTGCCAGCAGCTTAGTAGCGGGAGTCTTCAATGAGCAGTTCTTC. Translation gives CASSLVAGVFNEQFF.

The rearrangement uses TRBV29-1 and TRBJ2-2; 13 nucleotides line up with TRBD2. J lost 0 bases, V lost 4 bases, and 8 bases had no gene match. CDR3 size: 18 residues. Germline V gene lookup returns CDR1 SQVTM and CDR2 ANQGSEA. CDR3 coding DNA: TGCAGCGTTGGCGTTATTACTAGCGGGAGGGCGAACACCGGGGAGCTGTTTTTT. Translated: CSVGVITSGRANTGELFF.

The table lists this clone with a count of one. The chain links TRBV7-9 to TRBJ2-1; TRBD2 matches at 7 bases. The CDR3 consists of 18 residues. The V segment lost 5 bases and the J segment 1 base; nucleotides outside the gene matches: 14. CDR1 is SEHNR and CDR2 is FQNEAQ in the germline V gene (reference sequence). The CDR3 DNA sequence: TGTGCCAGCAGCCCGCGGTTTGGGCTAGCGGAATCCTACAATGAGCAGTTCTTC. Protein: CASSPRFGLAESYNEQFF. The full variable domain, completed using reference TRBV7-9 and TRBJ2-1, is DTGVSQNPRHKITKRGQNVTFRCDPISEHNRLYWYRQTLGQGPEFLTYFQNEAQLEKSRLLSDRFSAERPKGSFSTLEIQRTEQGDSAMYLCASSPRFGLAESYNEQFFGPGTRLTVL.

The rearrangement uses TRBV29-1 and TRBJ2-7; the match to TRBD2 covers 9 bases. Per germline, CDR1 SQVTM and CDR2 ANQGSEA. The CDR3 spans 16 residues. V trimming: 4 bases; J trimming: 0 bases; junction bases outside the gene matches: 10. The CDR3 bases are TGCAGCGTTGGGGATAGCGGGAGTGAGAGCTCCTACGAGCAGTACTTC. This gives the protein CSVGDSGSESSYEQYF.

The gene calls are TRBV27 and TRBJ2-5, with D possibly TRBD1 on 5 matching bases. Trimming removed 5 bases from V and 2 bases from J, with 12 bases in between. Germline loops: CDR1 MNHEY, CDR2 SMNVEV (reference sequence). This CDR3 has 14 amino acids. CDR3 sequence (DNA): TGTGCCAGCAGTCCGACAGTGATACAAGAGACCCAGTACTTC. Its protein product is CASSPTVIQETQYF.

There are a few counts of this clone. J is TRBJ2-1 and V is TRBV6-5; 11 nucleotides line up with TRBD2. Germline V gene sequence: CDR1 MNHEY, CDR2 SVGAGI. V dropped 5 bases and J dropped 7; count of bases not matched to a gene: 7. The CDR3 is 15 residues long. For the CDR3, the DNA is TGTGCCAGCAGTCCCCGACTAGCGGGATGGAATGAGCAGTTCTTC. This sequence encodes CASSPRLAGWNEQFF.

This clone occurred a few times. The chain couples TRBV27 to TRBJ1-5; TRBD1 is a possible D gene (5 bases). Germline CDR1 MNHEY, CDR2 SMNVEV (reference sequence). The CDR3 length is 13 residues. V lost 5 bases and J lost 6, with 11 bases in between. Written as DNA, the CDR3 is TGTGCCAGCAGTCCAGGGCTATCTCAGCCCCAGCATTTT. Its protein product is CASSPGLSQPQHF.

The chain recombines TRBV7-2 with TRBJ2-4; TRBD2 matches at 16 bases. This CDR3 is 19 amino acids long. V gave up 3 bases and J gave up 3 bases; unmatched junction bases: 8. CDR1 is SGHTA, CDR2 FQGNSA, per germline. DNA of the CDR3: TGTGCCAGCAGCTTCGGCGGGACTAGCGGGAGGGGGGACAAAAACATTCAGTACTTC. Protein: CASSFGGTSGRGDKNIQYF.

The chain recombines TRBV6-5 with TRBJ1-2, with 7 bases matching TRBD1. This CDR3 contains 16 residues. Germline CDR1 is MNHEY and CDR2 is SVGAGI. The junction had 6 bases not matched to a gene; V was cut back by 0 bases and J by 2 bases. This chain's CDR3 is CASSYSFKGQNYGYTF. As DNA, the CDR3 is TGTGCCAGCAGTTACTCGTTCAAGGGACAGAACTATGGCTACACCTTC.

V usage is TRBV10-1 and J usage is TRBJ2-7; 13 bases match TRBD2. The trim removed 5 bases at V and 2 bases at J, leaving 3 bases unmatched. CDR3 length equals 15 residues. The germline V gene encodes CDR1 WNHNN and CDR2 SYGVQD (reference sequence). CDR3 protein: CASSRLAGGPYEQYF. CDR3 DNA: TGCGCCAGCAGTCGACTAGCGGGAGGCCCCTACGAGCAGTACTTC.

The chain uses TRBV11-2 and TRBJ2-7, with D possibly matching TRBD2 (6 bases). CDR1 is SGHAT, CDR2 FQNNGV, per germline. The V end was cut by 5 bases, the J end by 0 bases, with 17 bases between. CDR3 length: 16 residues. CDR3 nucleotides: TGTGCCAGCAGCCGAGGGGCTAGCGAATACTCCTACGAGCAGTACTTC. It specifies CASSRGASEYSYEQYF.

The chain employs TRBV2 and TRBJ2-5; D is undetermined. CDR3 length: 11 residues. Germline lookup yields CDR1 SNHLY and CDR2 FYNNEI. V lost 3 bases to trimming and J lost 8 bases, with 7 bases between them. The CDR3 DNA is TGTGCCAGCAGTGAGCGTTATACCCAGTACTTC. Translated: CASSERYTQYF.

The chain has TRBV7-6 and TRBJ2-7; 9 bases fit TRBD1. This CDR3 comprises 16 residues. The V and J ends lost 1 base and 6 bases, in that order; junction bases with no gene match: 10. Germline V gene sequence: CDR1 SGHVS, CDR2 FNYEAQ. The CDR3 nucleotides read TGTGCCAGCAGCTTAGGTGGACAGGGGTCCTATTCCGAGCAGTACTTC. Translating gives CASSLGGQGSYSEQYF.